The 9 T cell receptor beta chains given below trace back to one sample, sequenced in a study of T-cell memory formation after mild COVID-19. TCRdb reprocessed the 5' RACE reads via MiXCR and lists one record per CDR3 protein. The data show 300,000 to 350,000 distinct CDR3 sequences, around an eighth seen once. Sample: PBMCs or a T cell subset sorted from them (not recorded which). The origin of the receptors is a man aged 18 to 30 who had mild COVID-19 (a few samples of this study predate the infection). Cell type and time point are not known.

This CDR3 reads CASSPLPTGKSSYNEQFF. The CDR3 DNA reads TGTGCCAGCAGCCCCCTCCCGACTGGAAAGAGCTCCTACAATGAGCAGTTCTTC. The chain joins TRBV6-2 or TRBV6-3 to TRBJ2-1; D is ambiguous. The germline V gene has CDR1 MNHEY and CDR2 SVGEGT. Trimming cost V 6 bases and J 0 bases, with 21 bases left between them. The CDR3 spans 18 residues.

J is TRBJ2-5 and V is TRBV5-1, with 8 positions matching TRBD2. There are 15 residues in the CDR3. Germline loops: CDR1 SGHRS, CDR2 YFSETQ. V dropped 0 bases and J dropped 3; count of bases not matched to a gene: 4. The chain's CDR3 is CASSLATRGEETQYF. The CDR3 bases are TGCGCCAGCAGCTTGGCCACGCGGGGGGAAGAGACCCAGTACTTC. Complete variable domain (other parts from reference TRBV5-1 and TRBJ2-5): KAGVTQTPRYLIKTRGQQVTLSCSPISGHRSVSWYQQTPGQGLQFLFEYFSETQRNKGNFPGRFSGRQFSNSRSEMNVSTLELGDSALYLCASSLATRGEETQYFGPGTRLLVL.

This clonotype was counted at least ten times. The rearrangement links TRBV4-1 to TRBJ2-5; TRBD2 matches 8 bases. Germline CDR1 is MGHRA and CDR2 is YSYEKL. J was trimmed by 4 bases and V by 3 bases; bases with no gene match: 13. This CDR3 contains 17 residues. The CDR3 reads CASSHPVRGGPGETQYF. CDR3 bases: TGCGCCAGCAGCCATCCCGTACGCGGGGGGCCGGGAGAGACCCAGTACTTC.

The gene calls are TRBV6-2 or TRBV6-3 and TRBJ2-2; no reliable D call. This CDR3 has 11 residues. CDR1 and CDR2 from the germline V gene are MNHEY and SVGEGT. The V end lost 4 bases, the J end lost 9 bases, and 6 bases lay between the germline ends. The CDR3 bases are TGTGCCAGCAGTTTTGACCGGGAGCTGTTTTTT. Translation gives CASSFDRELFF.

This clonotype was observed a few times. The chain carries TRBV5-4 and TRBJ2-5; D is unresolved. The ends were cut back, 2 bases at V and 6 bases at J, with 8 bases in the middle. The CDR3 covers 12 residues. Germline loops: CDR1 SGHNT, CDR2 YYREEE (reference sequence). The CDR3 is CASSFGSQTQYF. The CDR3, as DNA: TGTGCCAGCAGCTTCGGCAGTCAGACCCAGTACTTC.

This clonotype appeared a few times. This rearrangement joins TRBV2 to TRBJ2-5, with D possibly being TRBD2 (6 bases). V gave up 6 bases and J gave up 0 bases, with 8 bases separating them. Germline CDR1 reads SNHLY; CDR2 reads FYNNEI. The CDR3 is 13 residues long. In DNA form, the CDR3 reads TGTGCCAGCAGACGCGGGGACCAAGAGACCCAGTACTTC. Its translation: CASRRGDQETQYF.

The rearrangement links TRBV27 to TRBJ2-7; D gene unclear. With 5 bases removed from V and 6 bases from J, the gap between germline ends came to 17 bases. Germline CDR1 reads MNHEY; CDR2 reads SMNVEV (reference sequence). The CDR3 runs to 14 residues. For the CDR3, the DNA is TGTGCCAGCAGTCCCTCTCCCGCCTCAGGCGAGCAGTACTTC. It encodes CASSPSPASGEQYF.

This clonotype was detected only a few times. The rearrangement joins TRBV7-8 to TRBJ2-1; D unclear. Between the trimmed V and J ends, which lost 6 bases and 0 bases, there was a span of 12 bases. This CDR3 is built from 15 residues. Germline V gene lookup returns CDR1 SGHVS and CDR2 FQNEAQ. CDR3 DNA: TGTGCCAGCAGGCCTAGTGCCTACTCCTACAATGAGCAGTTCTTC. This encodes CASRPSAYSYNEQFF.

This rearrangement joins TRBV18 to TRBJ2-7; 8 positions match TRBD1. Germline trimming cut 6 bases from V and 0 bases from J; bases unmatched to any gene: 7. The length of the CDR3 is 15 residues. In germline, CDR1 is KGHSH, CDR2 LQKENI. This CDR3 is CASSRDRISSYEQYV. The DNA for the CDR3 is TGTGCCAGCTCTAGGGACAGGATTAGCTCCTACGAGCAGTACGTC.